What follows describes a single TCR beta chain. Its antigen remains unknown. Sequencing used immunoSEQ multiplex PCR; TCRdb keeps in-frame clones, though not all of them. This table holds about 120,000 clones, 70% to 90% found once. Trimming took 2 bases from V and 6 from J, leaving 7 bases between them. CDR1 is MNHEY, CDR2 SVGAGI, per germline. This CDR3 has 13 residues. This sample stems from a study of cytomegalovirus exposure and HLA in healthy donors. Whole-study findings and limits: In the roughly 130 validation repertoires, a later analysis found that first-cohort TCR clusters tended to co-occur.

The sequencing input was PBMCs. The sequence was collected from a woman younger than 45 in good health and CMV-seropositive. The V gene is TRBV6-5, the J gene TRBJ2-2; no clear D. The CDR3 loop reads CASSYQFAGELFF. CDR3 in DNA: TGTGCCAGCAGTTACCAGTTCGCCGGGGAGCTGTTTTTT.